This T cell receptor beta chain came from a study of cytomegalovirus exposure and HLA in healthy donors. Overall study results and limits: Association of a missense DCLRE1C variant with TCR beta V- and J-gene trimming was reported in a later analysis. Data from an earlier analysis indicated that most TCR beta V segments were productive either about 87% or about 30% of the time. The likely explanation for a cluster of highly shared sequence variants was sequencing artifact. Relative to equally common others, HLA-associated TCR beta chains showed greater clonal expansion in a later analysis.

Details on this clone: Its antigen remains unknown.

Vbeta (60) and Jbeta (13) primers were used in the PCR. The assay was immunoSEQ multiplex PCR, and TCRdb's table has in-frame clones only and misses some. Across fewer than 85,000 clones, the top ten clones capture roughly 4.7% of the sample. CDR3 length equals 15 residues. The ends were cut back, 3 bases at V and 7 bases at J, with 18 bases in the middle. CDR1 is LNHDA and CDR2 is SQIVND in the germline V gene (reference sequence). This chain links TRBV19 with TRBJ1-2; the D is unclear. The source of this sequence is a woman aged 40 to 55 in good health and CMV-seropositive. The sample consisted of PBMCs. CDR3 residues: CASSIGGRLEGGYTF. The CDR3, as DNA: TGTGCCAGTAGTATCGGCGGCAGACTTGAGGGTGGCTACACCTTC.